The present entry profiles one T cell receptor beta chain with its context. V lost 7 bases and J lost 5; bases outside the gene matches: 9. The CDR3 totals 14 residues. Germline CDR1 is MDHEN and CDR2 is SYDVKM. The data were taken from a study of blood T cell repertoires in COVID-19. TCRdb's table, derived via immunoSEQ multiplex PCR, lists solely in-frame clones and lacks some. The repertoire consists of around 300,000 clones, with 88% occurring once and the leading ten covering 3% to 4%. Input material: peripheral blood. V and J are TRBV28 and TRBJ2-7, with TRBD1 identical over 9 bases. The receptor's source is a woman aged 45 to 65 with active or convalescent COVID-19. CDR3 sequence (DNA): TGTGCCAGCACCGGTCCCGGGACAGGGAACGAGCAGTACTTC. It specifies CASTGPGTGNEQYF.